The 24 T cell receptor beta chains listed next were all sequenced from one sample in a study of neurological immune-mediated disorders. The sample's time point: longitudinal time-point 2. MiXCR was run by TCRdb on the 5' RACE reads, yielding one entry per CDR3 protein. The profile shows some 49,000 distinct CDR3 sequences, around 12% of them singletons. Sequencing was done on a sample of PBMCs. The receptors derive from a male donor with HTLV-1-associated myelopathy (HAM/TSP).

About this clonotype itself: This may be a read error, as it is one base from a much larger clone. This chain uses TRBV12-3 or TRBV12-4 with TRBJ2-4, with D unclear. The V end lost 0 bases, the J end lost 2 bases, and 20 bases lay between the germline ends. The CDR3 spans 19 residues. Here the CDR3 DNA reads TGTGCCAGCAGTTTAGCTCGGCGGCAGAGATTTCTAACCAAAAACATTCAGTACTTC. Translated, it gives CASSLARRQRFLTKNIQYF.

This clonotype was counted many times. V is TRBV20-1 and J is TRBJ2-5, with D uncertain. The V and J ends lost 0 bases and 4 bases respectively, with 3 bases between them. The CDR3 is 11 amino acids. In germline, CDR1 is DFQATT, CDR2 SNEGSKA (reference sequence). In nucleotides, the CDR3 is TGCAGTGCTAGAGACCCAGAGACCCAGTACTTC. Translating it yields CSARDPETQYF.

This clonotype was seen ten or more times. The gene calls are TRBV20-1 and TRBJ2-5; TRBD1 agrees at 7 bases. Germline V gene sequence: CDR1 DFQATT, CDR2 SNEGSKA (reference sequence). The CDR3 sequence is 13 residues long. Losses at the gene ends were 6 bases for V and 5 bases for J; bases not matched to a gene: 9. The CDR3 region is CSAHDRVGETQYF. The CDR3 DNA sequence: TGCAGTGCCCATGACAGGGTCGGGGAGACCCAGTACTTC.

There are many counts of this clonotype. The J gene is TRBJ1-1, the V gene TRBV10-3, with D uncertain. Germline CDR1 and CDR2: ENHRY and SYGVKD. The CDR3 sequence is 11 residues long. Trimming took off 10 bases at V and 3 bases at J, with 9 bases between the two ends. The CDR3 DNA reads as TGTGCCAGCAAGCCGGACACTGAAGCTTTCTTT. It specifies CASKPDTEAFF.

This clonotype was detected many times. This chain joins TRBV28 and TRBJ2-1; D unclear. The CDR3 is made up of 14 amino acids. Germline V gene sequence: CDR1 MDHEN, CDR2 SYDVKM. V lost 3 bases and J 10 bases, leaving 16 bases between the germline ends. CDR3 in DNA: TGTGCCAGCAGTTTTTTACGCCGGGTGGGCGAGCAGTTCTTC. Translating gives CASSFLRRVGEQFF.

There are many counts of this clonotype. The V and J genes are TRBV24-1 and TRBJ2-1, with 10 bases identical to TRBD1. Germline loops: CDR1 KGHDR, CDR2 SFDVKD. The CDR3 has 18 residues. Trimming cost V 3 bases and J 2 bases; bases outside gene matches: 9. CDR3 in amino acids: CATSDPPGQGSPYNEQFF. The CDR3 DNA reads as TGTGCCACCAGTGATCCCCCGGGACAGGGGTCCCCCTACAATGAGCAGTTCTTC.

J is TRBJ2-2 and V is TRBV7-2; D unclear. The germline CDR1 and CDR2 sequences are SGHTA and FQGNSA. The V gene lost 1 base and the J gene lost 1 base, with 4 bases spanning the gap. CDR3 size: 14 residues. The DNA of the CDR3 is TGTGCCAGCAGCTTAGTCTGGAACACCGGGGAGCTGTTTTTT. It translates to CASSLVWNTGELFF.

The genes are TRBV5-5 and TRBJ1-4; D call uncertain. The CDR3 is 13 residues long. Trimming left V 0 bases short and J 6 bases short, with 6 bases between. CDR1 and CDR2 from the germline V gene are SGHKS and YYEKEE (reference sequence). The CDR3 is CASSLDLDEKLFF. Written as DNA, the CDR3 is TGTGCCAGCAGCTTGGATCTGGATGAAAAACTGTTTTTT. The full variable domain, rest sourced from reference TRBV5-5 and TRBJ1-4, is DAGVTQSPTHLIKTRGQQVTLRCSPISGHKSVSWYQQVLGQGPQFIFQYYEKEERGRGNFPDRFSARQFPNYSSELNVNALLLGDSALYLCASSLDLDEKLFFGSGTQLSVL.

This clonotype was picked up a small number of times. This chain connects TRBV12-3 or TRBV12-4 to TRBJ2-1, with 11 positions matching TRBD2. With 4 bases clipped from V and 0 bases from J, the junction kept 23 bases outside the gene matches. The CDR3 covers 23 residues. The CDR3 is CASSYIDRVRLAGGQSSYNEQFF. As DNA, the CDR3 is TGTGCCAGCAGTTACATCGACAGGGTGAGGCTAGCGGGGGGCCAGAGCTCCTACAATGAGCAGTTCTTC.

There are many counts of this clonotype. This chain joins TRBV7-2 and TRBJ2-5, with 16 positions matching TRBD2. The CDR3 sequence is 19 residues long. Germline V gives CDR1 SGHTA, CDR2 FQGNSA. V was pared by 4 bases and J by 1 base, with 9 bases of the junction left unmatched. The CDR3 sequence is CASSYGTSGGALGQETQYF. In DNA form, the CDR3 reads TGTGCCAGCAGCTACGGGACTAGCGGGGGGGCCTTGGGCCAAGAGACCCAGTACTTC.

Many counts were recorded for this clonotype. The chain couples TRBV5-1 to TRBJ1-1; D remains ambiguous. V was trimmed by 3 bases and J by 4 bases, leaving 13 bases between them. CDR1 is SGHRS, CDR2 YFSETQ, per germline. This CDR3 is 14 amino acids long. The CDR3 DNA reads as TGCGCCAGCAGCTCGGGAGACGGCCTCACTGAAGCTTTCTTT. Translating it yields CASSSGDGLTEAFF.

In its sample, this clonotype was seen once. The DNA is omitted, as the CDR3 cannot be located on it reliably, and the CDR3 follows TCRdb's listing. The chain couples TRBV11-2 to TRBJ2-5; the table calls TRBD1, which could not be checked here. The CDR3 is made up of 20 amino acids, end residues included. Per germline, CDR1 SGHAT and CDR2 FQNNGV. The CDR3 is CASSFYICSATDRGQETQYF.

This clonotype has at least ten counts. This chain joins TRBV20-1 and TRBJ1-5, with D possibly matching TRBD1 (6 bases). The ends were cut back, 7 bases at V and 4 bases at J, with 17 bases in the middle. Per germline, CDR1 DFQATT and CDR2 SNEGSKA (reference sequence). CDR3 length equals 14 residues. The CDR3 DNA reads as TGCAGTGTTGGGGGCTCAAGCCTTAATCAGCCCCAGCATTTT. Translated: CSVGGSSLNQPQHF.

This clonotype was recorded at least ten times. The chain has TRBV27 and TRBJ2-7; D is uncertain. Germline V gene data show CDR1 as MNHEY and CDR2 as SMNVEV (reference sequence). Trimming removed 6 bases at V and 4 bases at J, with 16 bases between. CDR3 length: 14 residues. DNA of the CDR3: TGTGCCAGCAGCCCTCGGACGGCCAAGTACGAGCAGTACTTC. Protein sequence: CASSPRTAKYEQYF.

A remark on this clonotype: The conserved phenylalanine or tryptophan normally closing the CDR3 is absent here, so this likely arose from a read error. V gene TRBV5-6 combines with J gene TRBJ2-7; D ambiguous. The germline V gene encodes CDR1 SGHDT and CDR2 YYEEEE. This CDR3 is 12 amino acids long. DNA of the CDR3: TGTGCCAGCAGTTTGGCGGCCTACGAGCAGTACTTA. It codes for CASSLAAYEQYL.

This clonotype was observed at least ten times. The CDR3 is CASSEVSSNQPQHF. In DNA form, the CDR3 reads TGTGCCAGCAGTGAAGTCAGTAGCAATCAGCCCCAGCATTTT. J is TRBJ1-5 and V is TRBV6-1; no reliable D call. The CDR3 spans 14 residues. V lost 1 base to trimming and J lost 0 bases, with 4 bases between them. CDR1 and CDR2 from the germline V gene are MNHNS and SASEGT.

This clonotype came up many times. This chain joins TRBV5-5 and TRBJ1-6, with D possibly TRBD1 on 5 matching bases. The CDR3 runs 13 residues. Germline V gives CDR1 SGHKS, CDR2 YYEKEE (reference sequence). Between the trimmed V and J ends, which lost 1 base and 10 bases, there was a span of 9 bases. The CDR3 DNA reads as TGTGCCAGCAGCTTGCGGGGGGACTCACCCCTCCACTTT. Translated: CASSLRGDSPLHF.

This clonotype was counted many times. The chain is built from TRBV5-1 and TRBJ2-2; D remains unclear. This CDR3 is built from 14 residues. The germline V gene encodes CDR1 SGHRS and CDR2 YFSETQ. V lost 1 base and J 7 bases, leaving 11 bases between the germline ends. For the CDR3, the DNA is TGCGCCAGCAGCTTGAGAGGTCTCCACGGGGAGCTGTTTTTT. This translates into CASSLRGLHGELFF.

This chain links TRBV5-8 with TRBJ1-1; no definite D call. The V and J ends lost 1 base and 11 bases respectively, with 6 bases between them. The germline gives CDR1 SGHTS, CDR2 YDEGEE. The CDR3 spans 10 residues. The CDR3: CASSLSVAFF. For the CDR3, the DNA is TGTGCCAGCAGCTTGTCTGTGGCTTTCTTT.

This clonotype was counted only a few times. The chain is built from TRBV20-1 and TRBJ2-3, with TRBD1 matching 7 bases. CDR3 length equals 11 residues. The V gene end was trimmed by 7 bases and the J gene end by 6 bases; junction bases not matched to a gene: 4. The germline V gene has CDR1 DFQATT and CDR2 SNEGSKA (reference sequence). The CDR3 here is CSGPRGDTQYF. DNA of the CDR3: TGCAGTGGCCCCAGGGGGGATACGCAGTATTTT.

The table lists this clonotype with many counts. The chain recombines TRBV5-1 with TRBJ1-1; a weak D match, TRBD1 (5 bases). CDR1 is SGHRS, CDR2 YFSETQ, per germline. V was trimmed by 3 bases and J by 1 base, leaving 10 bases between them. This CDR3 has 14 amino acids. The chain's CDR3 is CASSWGDGNTEAFF. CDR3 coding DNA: TGCGCCAGCAGCTGGGGGGACGGGAACACTGAAGCTTTCTTT.

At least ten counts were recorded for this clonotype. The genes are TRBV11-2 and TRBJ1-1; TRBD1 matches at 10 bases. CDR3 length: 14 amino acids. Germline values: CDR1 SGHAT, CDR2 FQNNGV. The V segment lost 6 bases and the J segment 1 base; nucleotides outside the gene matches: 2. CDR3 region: CASRRQGANTEAFF. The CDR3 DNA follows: TGTGCCAGCAGAAGACAGGGGGCGAACACTGAAGCTTTCTTT.

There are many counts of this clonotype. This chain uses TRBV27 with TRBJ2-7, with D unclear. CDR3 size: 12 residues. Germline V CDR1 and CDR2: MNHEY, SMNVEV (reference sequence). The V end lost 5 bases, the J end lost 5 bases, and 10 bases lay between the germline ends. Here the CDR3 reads CASSPEFNEQYF. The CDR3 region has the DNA TGTGCCAGCAGTCCAGAATTCAACGAGCAGTACTTC.

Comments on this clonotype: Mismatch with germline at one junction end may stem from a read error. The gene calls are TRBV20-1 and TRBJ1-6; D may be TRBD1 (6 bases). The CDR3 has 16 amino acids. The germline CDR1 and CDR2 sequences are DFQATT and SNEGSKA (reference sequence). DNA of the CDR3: TGCAGTGCTAGAGCCCCCAGGGGAGGGATCCATTCATCCCTCCACTTT. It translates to CSARAPRGGIHSSLHF.